One sample yielded the 25 T cell receptor beta chains listed below, sequenced in a study of blood T cell repertoires in COVID-19. TCRdb's copy holds only in-frame clones and misses some; the assay was immunoSEQ multiplex PCR. The repertoire holds under 200,000 clones, with around 91% as singletons. What was sequenced was PBMCs or T cells enriched from blood (not recorded which). These receptors all stem from a woman aged 18-35 years who had recovered from COVID-19.

The chain's CDR3 is CASSPGSREYTF. CDR3 in DNA: TGTGCCAGTAGTCCCGGGTCTCGAGAGTACACCTTC. The chain employs TRBV19 and TRBJ1-2; no clear D. V was trimmed by 5 bases and J by 11 bases, leaving 15 bases between them. The V gene's germline CDR1 is LNHDA and CDR2 SQIVND (reference sequence). This CDR3 has 12 amino acids.

The J gene is TRBJ2-2, the V gene TRBV9; TRBD1 is a possible D gene (5 bases). V lost 0 bases to trimming and J lost 2 bases, with 14 bases between them. Germline V gives CDR1 SGDLS, CDR2 YYNGEE. This CDR3 spans 17 amino acids. This CDR3 is CASSVGAGYRNTGELFF. The CDR3 nucleotides read TGTGCCAGCAGCGTAGGGGCAGGGTACCGCAACACCGGGGAGCTGTTTTTT.

The chain combines TRBV12-3 or TRBV12-4 with TRBJ2-1; D might be TRBD1 (5 bases). Trimming took 2 bases from V and 13 from J, leaving 9 bases between them. CDR3 length: 11 amino acids. The CDR3 spells CASSLSRGQFF. The DNA for the CDR3 is TGTGCCAGCAGTTTATCAAGGGGCCAGTTCTTC.

J is TRBJ2-7 and V is TRBV18, with a weak D call TRBD1 (6 bases). This CDR3 is built from 16 residues. Germline assignment: CDR1 KGHSH and CDR2 LQKENI. The V and J ends lost 6 bases and 3 bases respectively, with 21 bases between them. CDR3 DNA sequence: TGTGCCAGCTCGCCTTATCGACAGGTCGGAAACTACGAGCAGTACTTC. This encodes CASSPYRQVGNYEQYF.

The rearrangement joins TRBV4-1 to TRBJ2-2; 14 bases map to TRBD2. This CDR3 spans 18 amino acids. Germline assignment: CDR1 MGHRA and CDR2 YSYEKL. The V gene end was trimmed by 3 bases and the J gene end by 5 bases; junction bases not matched to a gene: 8. The CDR3 loop is CASSQAGLAGVGTGELFF. CDR3 coding DNA: TGCGCCAGCAGCCAGGCGGGACTAGCGGGAGTAGGAACCGGGGAGCTGTTTTTT.

V usage is TRBV11-2 and J usage is TRBJ2-7; D perhaps matches TRBD2 (5 bases). This CDR3 spans 13 amino acids. The V and J ends lost 6 bases and 5 bases respectively, with 14 bases between them. Per germline, CDR1 SGHAT and CDR2 FQNNGV. The CDR3 DNA follows: TGTGCCAGCAGTCACCTCGGGGTCAACGAGCAGTACTTC. Encoded protein: CASSHLGVNEQYF.

The chain is built from TRBV7-5 and TRBJ1-5. TRBV7-5 is classified as a pseudogene. The CDR3 covers 16 residues. The DNA of the CDR3 is TGTGCCAGAAGCTTAGCAGCGGCAGCCCTAATCAGGCCCCAGCATTTT. It yields the protein CARSLAAAALIRPQHF.

This chain joins TRBV5-1 and TRBJ2-2; 8 nucleotides line up with TRBD2. Trimming took 3 bases from V and 1 from J; bases not matched to a gene: 8. The CDR3 loop spans 17 amino acids. Germline CDR1 is SGHRS and CDR2 is YFSETQ. This CDR3 reads CASSSTRTSLNTGELFF. In DNA, the CDR3 is TGCGCCAGCAGCTCCACCAGGACTAGCCTGAACACCGGGGAGCTGTTTTTT. Filled out from reference TRBV5-1 and TRBJ2-2, the complete variable domain reads KAGVTQTPRYLIKTRGQQVTLSCSPISGHRSVSWYQQTPGQGLQFLFEYFSETQRNKGNFPGRFSGRQFSNSRSEMNVSTLELGDSALYLCASSSTRTSLNTGELFFGEGSRLTVL.

J is TRBJ1-5 and V is TRBV7-9; 9 bases map to TRBD1. The CDR3 extends over 18 amino acids. CDR1 is SEHNR, CDR2 FQNEAQ, per germline (reference sequence). V was clipped by 3 bases and J by 0 bases; unmatched bases: 9. CDR3 DNA sequence: TGTGCCAGCAGCTTGTCCCGGGACAGGGAGTATAGCAATCAGCCCCAGCATTTT. Protein product: CASSLSRDREYSNQPQHF. The complete variable domain, with remaining parts taken from reference TRBV7-9 and TRBJ1-5, reads DTGVSQNPRHKITKRGQNVTFRCDPISEHNRLYWYRQTLGQGPEFLTYFQNEAQLEKSRLLSDRFSAERPKGSFSTLEIQRTEQGDSAMYLCASSLSRDREYSNQPQHFGDGTRLSIL.

V is TRBV3-1 (or the pseudogene TRBV3-2) and J is TRBJ2-7, with 8 bases matching TRBD1. The trim removed 8 bases at V and 4 bases at J, leaving 7 bases unmatched. CDR1 is LGHDT and CDR2 is YNNKEL in the germline V gene (reference sequence). The CDR3 consists of 13 residues. Here the CDR3 DNA reads TGTGCCAGCGGGACAGGTCCTCTGTACGAGCAGTACTTC. Translating it yields CASGTGPLYEQYF.

The gene calls are TRBV19 and TRBJ2-3, with D tentatively TRBD2 (6 bases). The V end lost 7 bases, the J end lost 4 bases, and 9 bases lay between the germline ends. The CDR3 spans 12 residues. Germline loops: CDR1 LNHDA, CDR2 SQIVND (reference sequence). CDR3 nucleotide sequence: TGTGCCAGTACCGCGGGGTCAGATACGCAGTATTTT. This codes for CASTAGSDTQYF.

CDR3 in amino acids: CASNFREGPGDTQYF. CDR3 bases: TGCGCCAGCAATTTCCGGGAGGGCCCGGGAGATACGCAGTATTTT. J is TRBJ2-3 and V is TRBV4-1; 8 bases align to TRBD2. This CDR3 region has 15 residues. J was trimmed by 5 bases and V by 7 bases; bases with no gene match: 11. Germline CDR1 is MGHRA and CDR2 is YSYEKL.

This clone showed up just once. The CDR3 region is CASSLDTGAGNEQFF. The CDR3, as DNA: TGTGCCAGCAGCTTAGATACGGGAGCGGGCAATGAGCAGTTCTTC. The V and J genes are TRBV11-2 and TRBJ2-1; perhaps TRBD2 as D (6 bases). This CDR3 is built from 15 residues. Germline CDR1 is SGHAT and CDR2 is FQNNGV. V dropped 0 bases and J dropped 6 bases, with 12 bases sitting between them.

The rearrangement uses TRBV20-1 and TRBJ2-1, with 11 nucleotides matching TRBD2. The germline V gene has CDR1 DFQATT and CDR2 SNEGSKA (reference sequence). This CDR3 region has 16 residues. V lost 3 bases to trimming and J lost 8 bases; unmatched junction nucleotides: 12. Here the CDR3 reads CSASASGRMGGHEQFF. The CDR3 nucleotides are TGCAGTGCTAGTGCTAGCGGGAGGATGGGCGGTCATGAGCAGTTCTTC.

This clone came up a few times. This same CDR3 is encoded by further DNA sequences in the sample. The chain is built from TRBV15 and TRBJ1-2; TRBD1 might be the D (5 bases). The CDR3 contains 14 residues. The germline CDR1 and CDR2 sequences are LNHNV and YYDKDF (reference sequence). Trimming shortened V by 0 bases and J by 3 bases, and 8 bases separated the two germline ends. The CDR3 coding sequence is TGTGCCACCAGCAGAGATCGGGGGTACTATGGCTACACCTTC. It translates to CATSRDRGYYGYTF.

The chain links TRBV3-1 (or the pseudogene TRBV3-2) to TRBJ2-1; 11 bases are a match to TRBD2. The V segment lost 4 bases and the J segment 10 bases; nucleotides outside the gene matches: 3. The CDR3 runs 13 residues. CDR1 and CDR2 (germline): LGHDT, YNNKEL (reference sequence). This chain's CDR3 is CASSRLAGGEQFF. CDR3 in DNA: TGTGCCAGCAGCCGCCTAGCGGGAGGCGAGCAGTTCTTC.

The chain couples TRBV28 to TRBJ1-6; unclear D gene. V lost 2 bases and J 8 bases, leaving 13 bases between the germline ends. Per germline, CDR1 MDHEN and CDR2 SYDVKM. The CDR3 spans 15 residues. The CDR3 DNA is TGTGCCAGCAGTTTAACCCCGGACTTCTATTCACCCCTCCACTTT. Residues: CASSLTPDFYSPLHF.

The gene calls are TRBV18 and TRBJ2-2; D not resolved. Trimming removed 3 bases at V and 5 bases at J, with 4 bases between. This CDR3 contains 12 residues. Germline CDR1 and CDR2: KGHSH and LQKENI. The CDR3 nucleotides read TGTGCCAGCTCACCCTTTACCGGGGAGCTGTTTTTT. Protein sequence: CASSPFTGELFF. Together with reference TRBV18 and TRBJ2-2, the CDR3 gives the full variable domain: NAGVMQNPRHLVRRRGQEARLRCSPMKGHSHVYWYRQLPEEGLKFMVYLQKENIIDESGMPKERFSAEFPKEGPSILRIQQVVRGDSAAYFCASSPFTGELFFGEGSRLTVL.

This chain links TRBV27 with TRBJ2-2, with D perhaps matching TRBD2 (5 bases). V lost 5 bases to trimming and J lost 3 bases, with 16 bases between them. The CDR3 sequence is 16 residues long. In germline, CDR1 is MNHEY, CDR2 SMNVEV (reference sequence). CDR3 in DNA: TGTGCCAGCAGTCCAAGGGTAAAGAGGGACACCGGGGAGCTGTTTTTT. Translation: CASSPRVKRDTGELFF.

The chain is built from TRBV7-6 and TRBJ2-5; 7 nucleotides agree with TRBD2. The CDR3 spans 16 residues. The germline CDR1 and CDR2 sequences are SGHVS and FNYEAQ. Germline trimming cut 1 base from V and 7 bases from J; bases unmatched to any gene: 12. CDR3 DNA: TGTGCCAGCAGCTTAGATAAGGGAGGACTAGATGGGACCCAGTACTTC. Residues: CASSLDKGGLDGTQYF.

The sample holds one count of this clone. The chain carries TRBV6-5 and TRBJ2-2; TRBD2 matches at 13 bases. This CDR3 spans 15 amino acids. J lost 7 bases, V lost 6 bases, and 5 bases had no gene match. CDR1 and CDR2 (germline): MNHEY, SVGAGI. The CDR3 nucleotides are TGTGCCAGCAGATGGACTAGCGGGAGCGGCGGGGAGCTGTTTTTT. It encodes CASRWTSGSGGELFF.

The chain joins TRBV7-9 to TRBJ2-7, with 8 bases fitting TRBD1. Germline V gives CDR1 SEHNR, CDR2 FQNEAQ (reference sequence). The CDR3 spans 15 residues. V was pared by 0 bases and J by 3 bases, with 4 bases of the junction left unmatched. CDR3 in DNA: TGTGCCAGCAGCTTAGCCGGACAGGGAGACTACGAGCAGTACTTC. Translating gives CASSLAGQGDYEQYF.

The chain carries TRBV28 and TRBJ2-5; 9 bases fit TRBD2. Germline V gene sequence: CDR1 MDHEN, CDR2 SYDVKM. The CDR3 runs 16 residues. With V trimmed by 5 bases and J by 5 bases, 12 bases remained unmatched. This CDR3 is CASSQPSGLAGETQYF. The DNA for the CDR3 is TGTGCCAGCAGTCAACCATCGGGACTAGCTGGGGAGACCCAGTACTTC.

The gene calls are TRBV18 and TRBJ2-3; 10 bases line up with TRBD2. The CDR3 runs 17 residues. The J segment lost 2 bases and the V segment lost 1 base, leaving 6 bases of the junction unmatched. Germline CDR1 KGHSH, CDR2 LQKENI. The chain's CDR3 is CASSPQTSGVTTDTQYF. DNA of the CDR3: TGTGCCAGCTCACCACAAACTAGCGGGGTAACCACAGATACGCAGTATTTT.

The chain joins TRBV2 to TRBJ1-5, with D possibly being TRBD1 (5 bases). There are 16 residues in the CDR3. The V gene's germline CDR1 is SNHLY and CDR2 FYNNEI. V was shortened by 7 bases and J by 1 base, with 17 bases between the two germline ends. CDR3 in DNA: TGTGCCAGCAATGGGGCGGGGCCCCTCAGCAATCAGCCCCAGCATTTT. Translated: CASNGAGPLSNQPQHF.